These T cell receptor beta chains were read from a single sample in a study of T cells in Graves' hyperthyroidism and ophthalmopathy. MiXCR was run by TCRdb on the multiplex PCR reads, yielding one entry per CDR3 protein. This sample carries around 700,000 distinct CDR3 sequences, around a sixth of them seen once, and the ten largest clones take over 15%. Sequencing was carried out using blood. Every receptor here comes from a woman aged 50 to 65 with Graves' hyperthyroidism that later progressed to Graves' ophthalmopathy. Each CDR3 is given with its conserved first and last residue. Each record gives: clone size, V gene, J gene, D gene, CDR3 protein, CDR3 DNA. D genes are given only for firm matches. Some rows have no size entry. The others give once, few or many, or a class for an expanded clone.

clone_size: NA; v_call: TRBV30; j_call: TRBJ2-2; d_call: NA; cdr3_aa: CAWDPGQGNTGELFF; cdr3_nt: TGTGCCTGGGACCCTGGGCAGGGGAACACCGGGGAGCTGTTTTTT
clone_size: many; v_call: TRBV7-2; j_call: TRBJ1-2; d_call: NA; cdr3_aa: CASSLAIGVGNGYTF; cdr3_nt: TGTGCCAGCAGCTTAGCTATAGGGGTGGGAAATGGCTACACCTTC
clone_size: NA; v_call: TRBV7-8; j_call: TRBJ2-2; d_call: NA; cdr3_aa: CASSRTLSGVLNTGELFF; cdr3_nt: TGTGCCAGCAGCCGGACTCTCTCCGGCGTCCTGAACACCGGGGAGCTGTTTTTT
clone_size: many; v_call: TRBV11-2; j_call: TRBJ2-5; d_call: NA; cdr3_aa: CASSLLGQGGQETQYF; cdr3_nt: TGTGCCAGCAGCTTATTAGGTCAGGGCGGCCAAGAGACCCAGTACTTC
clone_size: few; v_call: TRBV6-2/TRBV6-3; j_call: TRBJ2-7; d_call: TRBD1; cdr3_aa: CASSYSTGVHEQYF; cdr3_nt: TGTGCCAGCAGTTACTCTACAGGGGTCCACGAGCAGTACTTC
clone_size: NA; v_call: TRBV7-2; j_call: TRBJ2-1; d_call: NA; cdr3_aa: CASSLEVRYNEQFF; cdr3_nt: TGTGCCAGCAGCTTAGAGGTCAGATACAATGAGCAGTTCTTC
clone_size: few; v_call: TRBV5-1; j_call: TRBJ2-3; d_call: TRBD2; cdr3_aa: CASSLALLGGGTDTQYF; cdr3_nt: TGCGCCAGCAGCTTGGCTCTCCTGGGGGGGGGCACAGATACGCAGTATTTT
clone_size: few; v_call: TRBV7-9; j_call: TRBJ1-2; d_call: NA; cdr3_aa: CASSIGGAHYGYTF; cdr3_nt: TGTGCCAGCAGCATAGGGGGGGCCCACTATGGCTACACCTTC
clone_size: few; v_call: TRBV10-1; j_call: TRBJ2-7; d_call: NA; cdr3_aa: CASRRGDFGRDTNGNEQYF; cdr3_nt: TGCGCCAGCAGGAGAGGTGACTTCGGCCGGGACACAAACGGGAACGAGCAGTACTTC
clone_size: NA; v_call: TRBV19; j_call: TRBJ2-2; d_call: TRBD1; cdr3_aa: CASRTQGETGELFF; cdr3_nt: TGTGCCAGTCGGACGCAGGGGGAGACCGGGGAGCTGTTTTTT
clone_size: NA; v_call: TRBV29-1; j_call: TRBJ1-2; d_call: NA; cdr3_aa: CSVGKEPTYGYTF; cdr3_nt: TGCAGCGTGGGAAAAGAACCAACATATGGCTACACCTTC
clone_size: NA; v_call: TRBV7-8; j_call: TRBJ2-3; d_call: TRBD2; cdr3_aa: CASSFPLLAGDTDTQYF; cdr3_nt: TGTGCCAGCAGCTTCCCCCTCCTAGCGGGGGACACAGATACGCAGTATTTT
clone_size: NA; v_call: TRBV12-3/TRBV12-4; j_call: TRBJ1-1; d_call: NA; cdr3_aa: CASKNSLRRTEAFF; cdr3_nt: TGTGCCAGCAAAAACAGCCTCCGGCGCACTGAAGCTTTCTTT
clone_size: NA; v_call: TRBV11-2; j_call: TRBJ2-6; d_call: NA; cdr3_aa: CASSTFSGANVLTF; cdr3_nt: TGTGCCAGCAGCACATTCTCCGGGGCCAACGTCCTGACTTTC
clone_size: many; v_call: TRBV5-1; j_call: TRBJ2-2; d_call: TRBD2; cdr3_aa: CASSPGLAGGKAGELFF; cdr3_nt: TGCGCCAGCAGCCCCGGACTAGCGGGGGGGAAGGCCGGGGAGCTGTTTTTT
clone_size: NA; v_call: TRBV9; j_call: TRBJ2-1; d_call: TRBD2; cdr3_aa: CASGSSGGVDEQFF; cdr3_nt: TGTGCCAGCGGAAGTAGCGGGGGGGTCGATGAGCAGTTCTTC
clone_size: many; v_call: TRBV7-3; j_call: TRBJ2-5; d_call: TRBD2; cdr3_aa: CASSATSGGVETQYF; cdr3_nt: TGTGCCAGCAGCGCTACTAGCGGGGGGGTAGAGACCCAGTACTTC
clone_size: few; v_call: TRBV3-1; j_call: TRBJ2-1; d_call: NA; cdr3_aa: CASSQRGEQFF; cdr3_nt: TGTGCCAGCAGCCAGAGGGGTGAGCAGTTCTTC
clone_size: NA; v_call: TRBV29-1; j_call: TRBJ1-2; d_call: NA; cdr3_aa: CSVQVGAGSGYTF; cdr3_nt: TGCAGCGTCCAAGTGGGGGCCGGGTCTGGCTACACCTTC
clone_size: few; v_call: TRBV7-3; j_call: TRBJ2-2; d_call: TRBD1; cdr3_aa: CASSLGTGNTGELLF; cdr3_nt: TGTGCCAGCAGCCTCGGGACAGGGAACACCGGGGAGCTGCTTTTT
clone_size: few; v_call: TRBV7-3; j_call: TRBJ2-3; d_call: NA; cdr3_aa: CASSLFLGGYTQYF; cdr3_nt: TGTGCCAGCAGCTTATTTCTTGGGGGGTATACGCAGTATTTT
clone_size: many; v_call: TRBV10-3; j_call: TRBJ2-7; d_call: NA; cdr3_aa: CAISTQRISEQYF; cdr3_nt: TGTGCCATCAGTACACAACGGATTTCTGAGCAGTACTTC
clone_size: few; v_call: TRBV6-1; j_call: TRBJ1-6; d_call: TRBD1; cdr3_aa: CASSSSGTDNSPLHF; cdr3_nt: TGTGCCAGCAGTTCCTCCGGGACAGACAATTCACCCCTCCACTTT
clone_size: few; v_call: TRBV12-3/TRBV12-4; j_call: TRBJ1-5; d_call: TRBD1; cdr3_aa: CASRTTGVGQPQHF; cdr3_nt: TGTGCCAGCAGGACGACAGGGGTCGGTCAGCCCCAGCATTTT
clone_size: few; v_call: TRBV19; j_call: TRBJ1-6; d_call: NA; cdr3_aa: CASSMDNNNSPLHF; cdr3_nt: TGTGCCAGTAGTATGGACAACAATAATTCACCCCTCCACTTT
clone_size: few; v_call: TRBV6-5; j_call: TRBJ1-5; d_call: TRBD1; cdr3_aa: CASSYGGLSGQGAGQPQHF; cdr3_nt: TGTGCCAGCAGTTACGGGGGTTTGTCGGGACAGGGGGCCGGTCAGCCCCAGCATTTT
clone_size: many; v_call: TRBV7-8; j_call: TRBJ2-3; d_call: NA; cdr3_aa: CASSLVRAPDTQYF; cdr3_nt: TGTGCCAGCAGCTTAGTGAGGGCCCCAGATACGCAGTATTTT
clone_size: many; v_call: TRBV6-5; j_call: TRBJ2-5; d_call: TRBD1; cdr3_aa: CASSYAGQGEETQYF; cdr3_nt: TGTGCCAGCAGTTACGCGGGACAGGGCGAGGAGACCCAGTACTTC
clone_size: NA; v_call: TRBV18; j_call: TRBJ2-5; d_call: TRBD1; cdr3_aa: CASSLWDRGDETQYF; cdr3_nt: TGTGCCAGCTCACTATGGGACAGGGGGGACGAGACCCAGTACTTC
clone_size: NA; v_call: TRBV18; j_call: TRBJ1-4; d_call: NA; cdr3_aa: CASSPSHRPNREGEKLFF; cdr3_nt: TGTGCCAGCTCACCAAGCCACCGGCCCAACAGGGAAGGTGAAAAACTGTTTTTT
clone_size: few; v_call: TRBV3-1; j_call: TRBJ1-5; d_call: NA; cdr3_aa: CASSQAGVGNQPQHF; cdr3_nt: TGTGCCAGCAGCCAAGCAGGGGTTGGAAATCAGCCCCAGCATTTT
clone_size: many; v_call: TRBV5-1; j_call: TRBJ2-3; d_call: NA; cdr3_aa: CASSRRADTQYF; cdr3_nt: TGCGCCAGCAGCAGACGAGCAGATACGCAGTATTTT
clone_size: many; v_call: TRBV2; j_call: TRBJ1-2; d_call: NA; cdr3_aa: CASSTDNLGAYGYTF; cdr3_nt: TGTGCCAGCAGTACGGACAATTTGGGGGCCTATGGCTACACCTTC
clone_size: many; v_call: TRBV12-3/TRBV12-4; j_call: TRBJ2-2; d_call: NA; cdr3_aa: CASSLPSLDTGELFF; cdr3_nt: TGTGCCAGCAGCCTCCCCAGTTTGGACACCGGGGAGCTGTTTTTT
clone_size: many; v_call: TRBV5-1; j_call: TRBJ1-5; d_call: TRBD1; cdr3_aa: CASRSGTDSNQPQHF; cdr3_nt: TGCGCCAGCAGGTCCGGGACAGATAGCAATCAGCCCCAGCATTTT
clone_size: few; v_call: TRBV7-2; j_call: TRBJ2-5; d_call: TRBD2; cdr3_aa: CASSPWGGRQETQYF; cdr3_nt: TGTGCCAGCAGCCCCTGGGGGGGTCGCCAAGAGACCCAGTACTTC
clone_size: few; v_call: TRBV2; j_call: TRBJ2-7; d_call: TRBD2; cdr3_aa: CASSWTSGTTSYEQYF; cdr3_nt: TGTGCCAGCAGTTGGACTAGCGGGACCACCTCCTACGAGCAGTACTTC
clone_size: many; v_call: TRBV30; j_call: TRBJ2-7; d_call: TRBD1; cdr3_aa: CAWDRGDYEQYF; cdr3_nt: TGTGCCTGGGACAGGGGAGACTACGAGCAGTACTTC
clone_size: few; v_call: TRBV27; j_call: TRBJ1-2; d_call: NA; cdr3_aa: CASSLSVGFYGYTF; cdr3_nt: TGTGCCAGCAGTTTATCAGTAGGGTTCTATGGCTACACCTTC
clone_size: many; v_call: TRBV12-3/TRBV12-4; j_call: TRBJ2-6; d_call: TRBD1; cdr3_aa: CASSLGQGSGANVLTF; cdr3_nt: TGTGCCAGCAGCCTCGGACAGGGCAGTGGGGCCAACGTCCTGACTTTC
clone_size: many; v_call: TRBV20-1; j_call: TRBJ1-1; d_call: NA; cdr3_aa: CSVNRLNTEAFF; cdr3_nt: TGCAGTGTAAACCGACTGAACACTGAAGCTTTCTTT
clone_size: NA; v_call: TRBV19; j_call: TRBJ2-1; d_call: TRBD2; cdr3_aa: CASSFILADNEQFF; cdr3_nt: TGTGCCAGTAGTTTTATACTAGCGGACAATGAGCAGTTCTTC
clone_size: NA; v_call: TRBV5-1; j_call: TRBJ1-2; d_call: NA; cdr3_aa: CASSKSGTLGYTF; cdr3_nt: TGCGCCAGCAGCAAGTCCGGGACTCTTGGCTACACCTTC
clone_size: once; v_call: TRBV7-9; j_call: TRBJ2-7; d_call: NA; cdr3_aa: CASSSHRDFIYEQYF; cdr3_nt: TGTGCCAGCAGCTCACACCGGGACTTCATCTACGAGCAGTACTTC
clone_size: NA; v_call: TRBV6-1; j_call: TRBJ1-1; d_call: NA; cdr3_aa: CASSEAVAVNTEAFF; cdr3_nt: TGTGCCAGCAGTGAAGCGGTGGCGGTTAACACTGAAGCTTTCTTT
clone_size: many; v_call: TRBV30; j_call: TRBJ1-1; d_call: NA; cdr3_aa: CAWSVYRENTEAFF; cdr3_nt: TGTGCCTGGAGTGTTTATCGGGAGAACACTGAAGCTTTCTTT
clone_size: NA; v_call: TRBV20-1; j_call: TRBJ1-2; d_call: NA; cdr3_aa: CSAQGARGYTF; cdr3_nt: TGCAGTGCTCAAGGGGCGCGGGGCTACACCTTC
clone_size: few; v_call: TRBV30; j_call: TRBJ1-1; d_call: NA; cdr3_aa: CAWSPGGLGAFF; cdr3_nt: TGTGCCTGGAGCCCCGGAGGGCTTGGTGCTTTCTTT
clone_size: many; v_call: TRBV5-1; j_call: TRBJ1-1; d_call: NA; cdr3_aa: CASSPQGKWTEAFF; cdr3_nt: TGCGCCAGCAGCCCTCAGGGTAAATGGACTGAAGCTTTCTTT
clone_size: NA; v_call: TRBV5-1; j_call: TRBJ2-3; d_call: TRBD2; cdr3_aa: CASRFRLAETSTDTQYF; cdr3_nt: TGCGCCAGCAGATTTAGACTAGCGGAAACTAGCACAGATACGCAGTATTTT
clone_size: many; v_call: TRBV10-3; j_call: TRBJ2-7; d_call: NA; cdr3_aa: CAISESRLRGDYEQYF; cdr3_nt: TGTGCCATCAGTGAGTCGAGACTGCGTGGGGACTACGAGCAGTACTTC
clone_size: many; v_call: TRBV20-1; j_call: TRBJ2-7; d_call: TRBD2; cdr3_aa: CSAQLAGTGYEQYF; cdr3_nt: TGCAGTGCTCAGCTAGCGGGGACGGGTTACGAGCAGTACTTC